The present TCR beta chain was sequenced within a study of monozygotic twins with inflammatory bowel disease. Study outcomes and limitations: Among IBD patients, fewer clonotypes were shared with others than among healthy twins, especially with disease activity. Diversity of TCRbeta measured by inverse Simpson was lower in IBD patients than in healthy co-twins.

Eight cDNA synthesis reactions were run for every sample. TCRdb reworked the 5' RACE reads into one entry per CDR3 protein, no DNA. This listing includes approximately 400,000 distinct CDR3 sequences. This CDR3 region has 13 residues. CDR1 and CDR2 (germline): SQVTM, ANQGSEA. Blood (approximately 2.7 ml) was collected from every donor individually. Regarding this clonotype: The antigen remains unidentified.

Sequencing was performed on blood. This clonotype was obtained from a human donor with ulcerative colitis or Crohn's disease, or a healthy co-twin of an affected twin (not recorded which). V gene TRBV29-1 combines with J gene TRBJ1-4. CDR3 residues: CSVKETTNEKLFF. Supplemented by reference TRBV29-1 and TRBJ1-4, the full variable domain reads SAVISQKPSRDICQRGTSLTIQCQVDSQVTMMFWYRQQPGQSLTLIATANQGSEATYESGFVIDKFPISRPNLTFSTLTVSNMSPEDSSIYLCSVKETTNEKLFFGSGTQLSVL.